This TCR beta chain was sequenced for a study of neoadjuvant anti-PD-1 for oral cavity cancer. Looking at the study overall: Most patients had three to four biweekly doses of 3 mg/kg nivolumab before resection. Non-progressing patients received a fourth nivolumab dose near day 43, then surgery on days 50-56.

Comments on this clone: The antigen is not known.

Between the trimmed V and J ends, which lost 2 bases and 0 bases, there was a span of 11 bases. The germline gives CDR1 MNHEY, CDR2 SVGAGI. The CDR3 length is 16 residues. Sequencing was performed with immunoSEQ multiplex PCR; in TCRdb, only in-frame clones are kept and a portion is missing. The table has approximately 67,000 clones, around 82% seen once. Stage II-IVA oral cavity squamous cell carcinoma was new and untreated by systemic or radiation therapy. Findings and limits, study-wide: Treg/Th17 ratio rose with pretreatment blood and fell with post-treatment tumor TCRbeta clonality.

The sequence derives from a person between 35 and 79 years old with oral cavity squamous cell carcinoma. The chain carries TRBV6-5 and TRBJ2-1; no reliable D call. The sample here was PBMCs, taken before nivolumab (anti-PD-1) treatment. Here the CDR3 reads CASSYAIGHSYNEQFF. DNA of the CDR3: TGTGCCAGCAGTTACGCGATTGGTCACTCCTACAATGAGCAGTTCTTC.